This TCR beta chain was obtained from a study of memory B cells and T cells in multiple sclerosis. Points from the study as a whole: Normalization was needed because clone-set size differences affected shared clonotype counts.

After stimulus-free culture, autoproliferating CFSE-dim and non-proliferating CFSE-high T cells were sequenced separately. Cultures began with about 4.6x10^7 CFSE-labeled PBMCs, unstimulated for 6 to 7 days, with replicate wells pooled. Without exogenous stimuli, 0.45 to 0.55 uM CFSE-labeled PBMCs were cultured serum-free. This clone came up a few times. Its specificity is unknown. The V gene lost 6 bases and the J gene lost 6 bases, with 16 bases spanning the gap. The CDR3 has 14 amino acids. Per germline, CDR1 MDHEN and CDR2 SYDVKM. Profiling relied on immunoSEQ multiplex PCR, and the TCRdb table lists in-frame clones only, not all of them. The table shows 25,000 to 35,000 clones, with about 84% occurring only once.

V gene TRBV28 combines with J gene TRBJ2-3, with D perhaps assigned TRBD1 or TRBD2 (7 bases each). The receptor comes from a human donor with multiple sclerosis. Material: PBMCs from blood kept in culture. This chain's CDR3 is CASRETGREDTQYF. The CDR3 region has the DNA TGTGCCAGCAGGGAGACAGGGAGGGAGGATACGCAGTATTTT.